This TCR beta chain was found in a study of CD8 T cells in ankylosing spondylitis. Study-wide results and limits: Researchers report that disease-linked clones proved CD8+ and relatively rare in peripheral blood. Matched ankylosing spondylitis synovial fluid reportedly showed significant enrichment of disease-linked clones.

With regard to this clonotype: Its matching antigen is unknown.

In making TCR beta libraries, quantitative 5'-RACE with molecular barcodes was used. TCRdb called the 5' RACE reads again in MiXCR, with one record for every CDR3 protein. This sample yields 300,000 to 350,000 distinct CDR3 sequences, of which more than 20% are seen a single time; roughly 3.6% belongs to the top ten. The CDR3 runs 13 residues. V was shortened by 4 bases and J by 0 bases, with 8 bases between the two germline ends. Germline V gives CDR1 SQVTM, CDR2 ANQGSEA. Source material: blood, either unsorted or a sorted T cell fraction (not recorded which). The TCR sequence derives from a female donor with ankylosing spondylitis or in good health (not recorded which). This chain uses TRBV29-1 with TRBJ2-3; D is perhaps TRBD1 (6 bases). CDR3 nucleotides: TGCAGCGTTGGAGACAGGAGCACAGATACGCAGTATTTT. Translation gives CSVGDRSTDTQYF.